The text below deals with one T cell receptor (beta chain). Germline V gene data show CDR1 as MNHEY and CDR2 as SVGAGI. This CDR3 has 12 residues. The method was immunoSEQ multiplex PCR; TCRdb's version includes in-frame clones alone and lacks a portion of them. This sample has under 400,000 clones, with 80% to 90% found just once. This record comes from a study of blood T cell repertoires in COVID-19. The TCR was taken from a woman between 40 and 55 years old with acute COVID-19. The sequenced sample was PBMCs or T cells enriched from blood (not recorded which). The chain carries TRBV6-5 and TRBJ1-6; D unresolved. CDR3 residues: CASLHTYSPLHF. CDR3 DNA: TGTGCATCCCTTCACACATATTCACCCCTCCACTTT.